The following is a TCR beta chain sequence with its context. Recruits, aged roughly 18 to 95 years, lived in under 25 US areas. Germline trimming cut 2 bases from V and 5 bases from J; bases unmatched to any gene: 7. Germline V gene sequence: CDR1 MNHEY, CDR2 SVGEGT. The CDR3 covers 15 residues. This entry is derived from a study of blood T cell repertoires in COVID-19. The overall study: The analysed material was cDNA or gDNA that came from T cells, B-cell-depleted T cells, or PBMCs.

Profiling relied on immunoSEQ multiplex PCR, and the TCRdb table lists in-frame clones only, not all of them. This table holds 250,000 to 300,000 clones, more than 80% found once. Specimen: PBMCs or T cells enriched from blood (not recorded which). This rearrangement joins TRBV6-2 or TRBV6-3 to TRBJ2-3; 7 nucleotides line up with TRBD2. The TCR originated in a woman under 40 who had recovered from COVID-19. Written as DNA, the CDR3 is TGTGCCAGCAGTTACCGGCGGGAGTGGGAAGATACGCAGTATTTT. Protein product: CASSYRREWEDTQYF.